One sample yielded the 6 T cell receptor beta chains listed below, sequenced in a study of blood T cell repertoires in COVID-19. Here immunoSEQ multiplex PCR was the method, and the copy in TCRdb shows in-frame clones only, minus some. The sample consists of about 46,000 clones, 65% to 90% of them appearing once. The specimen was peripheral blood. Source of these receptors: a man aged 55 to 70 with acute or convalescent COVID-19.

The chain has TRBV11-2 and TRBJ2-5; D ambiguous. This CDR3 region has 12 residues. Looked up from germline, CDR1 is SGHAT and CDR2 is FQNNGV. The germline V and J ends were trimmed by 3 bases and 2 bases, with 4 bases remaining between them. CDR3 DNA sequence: TGTGCCAGCAGCTTTGAGCAAGAGACCCAGTACTTC. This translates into CASSFEQETQYF. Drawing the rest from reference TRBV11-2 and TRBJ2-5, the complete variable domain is EAGVAQSPRYKIIEKRQSVAFWCNPISGHATLYWYQQILGQGPKLLIQFQNNGVVDDSQLPKDRFSAERLKGVDSTLKIQPAKLEDSAVYLCASSFEQETQYFGPGTRLLVL.

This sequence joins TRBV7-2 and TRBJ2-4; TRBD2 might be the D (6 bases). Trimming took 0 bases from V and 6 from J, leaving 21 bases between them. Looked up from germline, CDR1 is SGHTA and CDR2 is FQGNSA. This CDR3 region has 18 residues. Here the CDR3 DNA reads TGTGCCAGCAGCTTAGCGATTAACATACGGGACTCGACAAACATTCAGTACTTC. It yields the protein CASSLAINIRDSTNIQYF. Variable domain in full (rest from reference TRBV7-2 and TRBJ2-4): GAGVSQSPSNKVTEKGKDVELRCDPISGHTALYWYRQSLGQGLEFLIYFQGNSAPDKSGLPSDRFSAERTGGSVSTLTIQRTQQEDSAVYLCASSLAINIRDSTNIQYFGAGTRLSVL.

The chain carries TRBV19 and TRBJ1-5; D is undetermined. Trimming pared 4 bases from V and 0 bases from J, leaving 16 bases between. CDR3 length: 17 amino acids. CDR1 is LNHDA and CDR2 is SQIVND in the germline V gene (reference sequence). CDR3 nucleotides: TGTGCCAGTAGTACCCGTGGAGCTAGGCATAGCAATCAGCCCCAGCATTTT. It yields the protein CASSTRGARHSNQPQHF.

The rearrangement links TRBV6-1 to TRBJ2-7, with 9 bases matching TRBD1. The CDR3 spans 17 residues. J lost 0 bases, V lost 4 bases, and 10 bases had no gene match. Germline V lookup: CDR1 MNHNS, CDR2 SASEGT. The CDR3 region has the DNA TGTGCCAGCAGTGCCCGCAGAGGGACAGGGAGCTCCTACGAGCAGTACTTC. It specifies CASSARRGTGSSYEQYF.

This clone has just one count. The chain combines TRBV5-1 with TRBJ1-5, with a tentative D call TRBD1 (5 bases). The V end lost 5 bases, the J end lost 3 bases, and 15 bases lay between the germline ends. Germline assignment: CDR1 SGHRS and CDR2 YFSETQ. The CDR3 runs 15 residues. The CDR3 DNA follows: TGCGCCAGCAGTAGGGGCGACTTACCCAATCAGCCCCAGCATTTT. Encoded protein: CASSRGDLPNQPQHF. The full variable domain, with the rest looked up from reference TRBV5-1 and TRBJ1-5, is KAGVTQTPRYLIKTRGQQVTLSCSPISGHRSVSWYQQTPGQGLQFLFEYFSETQRNKGNFPGRFSGRQFSNSRSEMNVSTLELGDSALYLCASSRGDLPNQPQHFGDGTRLSIL.

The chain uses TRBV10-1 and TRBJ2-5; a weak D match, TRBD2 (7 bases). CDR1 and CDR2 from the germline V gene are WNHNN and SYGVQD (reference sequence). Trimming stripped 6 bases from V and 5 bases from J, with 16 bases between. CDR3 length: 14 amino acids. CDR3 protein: CASSPRGAAETQYF. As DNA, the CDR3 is TGCGCCAGCAGCCCTCGGGGGGCCGCGGAGACCCAGTACTTC.